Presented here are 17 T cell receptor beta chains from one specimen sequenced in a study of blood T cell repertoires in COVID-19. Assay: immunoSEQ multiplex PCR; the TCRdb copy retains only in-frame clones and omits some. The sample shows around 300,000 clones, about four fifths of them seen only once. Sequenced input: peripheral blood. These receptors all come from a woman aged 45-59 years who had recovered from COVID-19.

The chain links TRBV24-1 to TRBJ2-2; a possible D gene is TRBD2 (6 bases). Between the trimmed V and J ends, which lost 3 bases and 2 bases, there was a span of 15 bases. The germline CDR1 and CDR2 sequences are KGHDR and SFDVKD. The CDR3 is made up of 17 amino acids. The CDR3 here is CATSDPAGGKNTGELFF. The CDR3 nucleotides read TGTGCCACCAGTGATCCCGCCGGAGGGAAAAACACCGGGGAGCTGTTTTTT.

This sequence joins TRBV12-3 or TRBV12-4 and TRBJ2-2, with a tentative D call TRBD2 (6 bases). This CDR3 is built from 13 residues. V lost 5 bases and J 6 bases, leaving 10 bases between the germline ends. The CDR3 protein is CASSRGFAGELFF. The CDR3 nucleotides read TGTGCCAGCAGTCGGGGGTTCGCCGGGGAGCTGTTTTTT.

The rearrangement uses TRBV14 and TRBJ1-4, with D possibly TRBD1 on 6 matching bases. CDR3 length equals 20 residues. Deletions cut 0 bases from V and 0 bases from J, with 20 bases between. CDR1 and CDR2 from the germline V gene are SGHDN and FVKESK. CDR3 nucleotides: TGTGCCAGCAGCCAAGACGGGGGGGGCTACAGAAATGCAACTAATGAAAAACTGTTTTTT. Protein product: CASSQDGGGYRNATNEKLFF.

The CDR3 nucleotides are TGTGCCAGTAGTAACCGGGACAGGTTAGCTGAAGCTTTCTTT. This codes for CASSNRDRLAEAFF. The V gene is TRBV19, the J gene TRBJ1-1; 8 nucleotides agree with TRBD1. Trimming removed 4 bases from V and 6 bases from J; junction bases left unmatched: 7. The CDR3 runs 14 residues. Germline assignment: CDR1 LNHDA and CDR2 SQIVND (reference sequence).

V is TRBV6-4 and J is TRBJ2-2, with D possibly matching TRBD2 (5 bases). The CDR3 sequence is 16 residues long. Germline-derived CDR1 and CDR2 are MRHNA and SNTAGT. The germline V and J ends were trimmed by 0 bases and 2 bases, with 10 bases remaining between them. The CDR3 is CASSDSGNKNTGELFF. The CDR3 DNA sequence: TGTGCCAGCAGTGACTCCGGGAATAAAAACACCGGGGAGCTGTTTTTT.

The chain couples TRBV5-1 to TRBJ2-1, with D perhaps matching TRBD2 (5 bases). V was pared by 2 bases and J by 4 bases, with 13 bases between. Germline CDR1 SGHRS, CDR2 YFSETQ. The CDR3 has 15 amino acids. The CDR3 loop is CASSFGDGQYNEQFF. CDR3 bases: TGCGCCAGCAGCTTCGGGGATGGTCAGTACAATGAGCAGTTCTTC.

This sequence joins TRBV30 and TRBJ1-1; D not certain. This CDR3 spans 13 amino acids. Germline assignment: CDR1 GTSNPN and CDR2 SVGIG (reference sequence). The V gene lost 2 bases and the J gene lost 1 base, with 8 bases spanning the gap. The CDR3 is CAWSYGRNTEAFF. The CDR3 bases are TGTGCCTGGAGTTACGGTAGGAACACTGAAGCTTTCTTT.

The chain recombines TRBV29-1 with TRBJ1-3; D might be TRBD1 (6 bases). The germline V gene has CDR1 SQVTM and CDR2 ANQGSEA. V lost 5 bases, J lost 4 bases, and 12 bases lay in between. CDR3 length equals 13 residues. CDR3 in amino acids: CSVRQGFGNTIYF. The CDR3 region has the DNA TGCAGCGTTCGCCAGGGGTTCGGAAACACCATATATTTT.

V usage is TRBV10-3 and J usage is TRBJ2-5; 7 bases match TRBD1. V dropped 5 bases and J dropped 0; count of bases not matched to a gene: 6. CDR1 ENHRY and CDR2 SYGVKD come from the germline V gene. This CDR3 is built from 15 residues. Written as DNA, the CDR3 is TGTGCCATCAGTAACAGGGGTTGGTACCAAGAGACCCAGTACTTC. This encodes CAISNRGWYQETQYF.

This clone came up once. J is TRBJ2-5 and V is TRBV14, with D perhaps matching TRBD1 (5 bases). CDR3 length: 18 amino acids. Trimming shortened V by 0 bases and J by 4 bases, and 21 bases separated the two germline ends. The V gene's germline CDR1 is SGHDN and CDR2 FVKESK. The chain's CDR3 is CASSQEFLDTRMPETQYF. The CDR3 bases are TGTGCCAGCAGCCAAGAGTTCTTGGACACCCGGATGCCAGAGACCCAGTACTTC.

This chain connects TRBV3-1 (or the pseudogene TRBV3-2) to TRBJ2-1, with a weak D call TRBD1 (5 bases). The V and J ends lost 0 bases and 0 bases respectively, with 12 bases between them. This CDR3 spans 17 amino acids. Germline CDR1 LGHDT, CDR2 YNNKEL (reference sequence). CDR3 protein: CASSQDPGPSSYNEQFF. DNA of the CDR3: TGTGCCAGCAGCCAAGATCCAGGGCCGAGCTCCTACAATGAGCAGTTCTTC.

CDR3 region: CASSLESGTNTGELFF. In DNA, the CDR3 is TGCGCCAGCAGCCTAGAAAGCGGAACGAACACCGGGGAGCTGTTTTTT. The J gene is TRBJ2-2, the V gene TRBV4-3; D perhaps matches TRBD2 (5 bases). Between the trimmed V and J ends, which lost 4 bases and 0 bases, there was a span of 12 bases. Germline assignment: CDR1 LGHNA and CDR2 YSLEER. The CDR3 consists of 16 residues.

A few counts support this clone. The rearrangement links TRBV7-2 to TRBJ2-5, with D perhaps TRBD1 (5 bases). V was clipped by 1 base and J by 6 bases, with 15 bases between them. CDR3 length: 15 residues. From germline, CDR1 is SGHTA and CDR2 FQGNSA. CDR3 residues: CASSLGPGWAKTQYF. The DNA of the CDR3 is TGTGCCAGCAGCTTAGGGCCAGGGTGGGCGAAGACCCAGTACTTC.

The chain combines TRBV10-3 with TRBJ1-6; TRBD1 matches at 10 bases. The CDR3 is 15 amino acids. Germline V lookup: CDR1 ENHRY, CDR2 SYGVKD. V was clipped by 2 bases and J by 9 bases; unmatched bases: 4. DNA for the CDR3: TGTGCCATCAGTGAGACCGACAGGGGGCTTTCACCCCTCCACTTT. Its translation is CAISETDRGLSPLHF.

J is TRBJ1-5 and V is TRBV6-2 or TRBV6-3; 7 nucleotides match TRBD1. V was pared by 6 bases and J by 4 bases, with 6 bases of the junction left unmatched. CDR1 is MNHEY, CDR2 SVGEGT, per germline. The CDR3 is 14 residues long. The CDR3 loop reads CASSRDSKNQPQHF. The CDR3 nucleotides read TGTGCCAGCAGCCGGGACAGTAAAAATCAGCCCCAGCATTTT.

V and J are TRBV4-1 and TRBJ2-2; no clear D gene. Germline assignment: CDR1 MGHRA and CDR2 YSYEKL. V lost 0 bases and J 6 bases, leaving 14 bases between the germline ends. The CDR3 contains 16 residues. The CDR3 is CASSQETPQVPGELFF. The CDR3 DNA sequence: TGCGCCAGCAGCCAAGAAACCCCCCAGGTTCCCGGGGAGCTGTTTTTT.

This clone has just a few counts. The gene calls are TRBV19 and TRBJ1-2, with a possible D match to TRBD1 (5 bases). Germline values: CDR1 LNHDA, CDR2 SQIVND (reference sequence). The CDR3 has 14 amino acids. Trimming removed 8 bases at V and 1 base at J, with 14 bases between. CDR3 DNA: TGTGCCAGTCACACCGGGACTCTTAACTATGGCTACACCTTC. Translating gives CASHTGTLNYGYTF.